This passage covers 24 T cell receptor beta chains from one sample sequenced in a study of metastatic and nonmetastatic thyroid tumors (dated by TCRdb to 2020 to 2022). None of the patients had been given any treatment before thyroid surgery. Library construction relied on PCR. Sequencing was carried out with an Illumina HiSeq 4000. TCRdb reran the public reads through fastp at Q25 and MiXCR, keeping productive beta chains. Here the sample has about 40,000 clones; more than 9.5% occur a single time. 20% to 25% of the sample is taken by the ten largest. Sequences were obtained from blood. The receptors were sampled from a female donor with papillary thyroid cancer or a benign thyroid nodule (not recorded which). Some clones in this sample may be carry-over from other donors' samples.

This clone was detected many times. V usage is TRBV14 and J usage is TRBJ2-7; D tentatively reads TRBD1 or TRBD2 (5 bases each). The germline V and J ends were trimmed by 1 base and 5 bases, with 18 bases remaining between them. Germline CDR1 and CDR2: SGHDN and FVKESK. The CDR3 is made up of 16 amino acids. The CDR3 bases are TGTGCCAGCAGCCAAGGAGGGTGGAAGGGGATGGACGAGCAGTACTTC. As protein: CASSQGGWKGMDEQYF.

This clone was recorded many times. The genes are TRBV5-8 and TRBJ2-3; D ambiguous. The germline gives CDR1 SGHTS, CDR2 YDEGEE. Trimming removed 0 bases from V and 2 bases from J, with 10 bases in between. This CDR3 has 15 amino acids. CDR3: CASSLGASFTDTQYF. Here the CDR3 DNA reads TGTGCCAGCAGCTTGGGAGCCTCCTTCACAGATACGCAGTATTTT.

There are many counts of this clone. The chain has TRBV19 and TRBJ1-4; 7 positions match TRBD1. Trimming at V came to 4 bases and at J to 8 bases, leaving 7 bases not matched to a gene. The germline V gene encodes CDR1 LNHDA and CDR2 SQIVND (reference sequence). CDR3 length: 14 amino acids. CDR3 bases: TGTGCCAGTAGTAGTACAGGGGAGTTCGAAAAACTGTTTTTT. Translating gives CASSSTGEFEKLFF.

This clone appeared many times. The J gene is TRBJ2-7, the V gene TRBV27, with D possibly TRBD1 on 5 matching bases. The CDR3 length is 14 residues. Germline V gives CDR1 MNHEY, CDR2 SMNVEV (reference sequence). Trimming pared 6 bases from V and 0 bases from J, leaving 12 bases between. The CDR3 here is CASRVRGFSYEQYF. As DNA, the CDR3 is TGTGCCAGCAGAGTTAGGGGTTTCTCCTACGAGCAGTACTTC.

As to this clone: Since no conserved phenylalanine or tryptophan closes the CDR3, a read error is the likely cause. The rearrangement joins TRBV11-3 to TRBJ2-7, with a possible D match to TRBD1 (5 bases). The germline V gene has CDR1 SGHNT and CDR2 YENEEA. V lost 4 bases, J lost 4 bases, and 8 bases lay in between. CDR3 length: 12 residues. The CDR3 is CASSSTGYEQYL. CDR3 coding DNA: TGTGCCAGCAGCTCAACAGGTTACGAGCAGTACCTC.

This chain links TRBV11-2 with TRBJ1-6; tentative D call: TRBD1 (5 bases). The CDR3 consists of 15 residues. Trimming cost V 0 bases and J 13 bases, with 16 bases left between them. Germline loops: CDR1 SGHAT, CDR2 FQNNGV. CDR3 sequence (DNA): TGTGCCAGCAGCTTAGATGGACACGCAGGTGCGCCCCTCCACTTT. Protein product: CASSLDGHAGAPLHF.

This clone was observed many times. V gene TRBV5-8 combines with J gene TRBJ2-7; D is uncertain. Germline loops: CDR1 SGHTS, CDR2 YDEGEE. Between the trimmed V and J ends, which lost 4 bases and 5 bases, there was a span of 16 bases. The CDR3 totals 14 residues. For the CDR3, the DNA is TGTGCCAGCAGCCCCGCCCAACGGGTGGACGAGCAGTACTTC. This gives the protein CASSPAQRVDEQYF.

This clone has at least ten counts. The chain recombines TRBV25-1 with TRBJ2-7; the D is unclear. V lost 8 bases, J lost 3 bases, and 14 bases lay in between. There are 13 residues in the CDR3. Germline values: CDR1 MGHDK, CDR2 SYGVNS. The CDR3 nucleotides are TGTGCCAGCCAACCGTCTGCGGTCTACGAGCAGTACTTC. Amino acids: CASQPSAVYEQYF.

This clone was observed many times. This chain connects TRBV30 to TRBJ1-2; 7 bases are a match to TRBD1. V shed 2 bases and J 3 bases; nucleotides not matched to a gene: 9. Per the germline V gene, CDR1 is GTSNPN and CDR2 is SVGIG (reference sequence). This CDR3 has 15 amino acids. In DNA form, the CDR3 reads TGTGCCTGGAGTACGGGACAGCCGGGGGACTATGGCTACACCTTC. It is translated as CAWSTGQPGDYGYTF.

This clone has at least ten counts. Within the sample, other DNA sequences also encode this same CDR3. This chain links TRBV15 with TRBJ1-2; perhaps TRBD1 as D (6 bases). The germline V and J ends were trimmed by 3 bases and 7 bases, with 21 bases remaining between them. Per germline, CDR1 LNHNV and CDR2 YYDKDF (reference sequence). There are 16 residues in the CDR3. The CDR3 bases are TGTGCCACCAGCAGGGATTCTACAGGGACTGGGGGTGGCTACACCTTC. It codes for CATSRDSTGTGGGYTF.

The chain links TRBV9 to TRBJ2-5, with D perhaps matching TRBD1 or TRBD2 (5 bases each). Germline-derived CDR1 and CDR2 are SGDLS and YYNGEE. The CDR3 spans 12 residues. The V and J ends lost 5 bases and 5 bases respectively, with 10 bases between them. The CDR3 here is CASSARDETQYF. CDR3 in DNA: TGTGCCAGCAGTGCACGGGACGAGACCCAGTACTTC.

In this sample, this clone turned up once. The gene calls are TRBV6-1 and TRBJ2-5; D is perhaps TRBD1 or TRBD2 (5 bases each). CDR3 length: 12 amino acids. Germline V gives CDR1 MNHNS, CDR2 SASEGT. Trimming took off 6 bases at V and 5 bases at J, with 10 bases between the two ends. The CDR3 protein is CASRGEGETQYF. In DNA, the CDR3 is TGTGCCAGCAGAGGAGAGGGGGAGACCCAGTACTTC.

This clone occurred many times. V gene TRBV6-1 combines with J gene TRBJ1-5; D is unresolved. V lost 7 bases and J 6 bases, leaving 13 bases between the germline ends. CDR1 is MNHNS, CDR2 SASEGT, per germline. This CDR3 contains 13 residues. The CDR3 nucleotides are TGTGCCAGCATCGAGACTATCGGTCAGCCCCAGCATTTT. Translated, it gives CASIETIGQPQHF.

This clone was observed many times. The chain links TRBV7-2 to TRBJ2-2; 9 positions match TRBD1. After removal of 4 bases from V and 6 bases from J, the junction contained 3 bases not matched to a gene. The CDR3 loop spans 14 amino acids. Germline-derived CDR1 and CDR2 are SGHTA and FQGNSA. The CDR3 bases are TGTGCCAGCAGCTCTGACAGGGGGGCCGGGGAGCTGTTTTTT. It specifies CASSSDRGAGELFF.

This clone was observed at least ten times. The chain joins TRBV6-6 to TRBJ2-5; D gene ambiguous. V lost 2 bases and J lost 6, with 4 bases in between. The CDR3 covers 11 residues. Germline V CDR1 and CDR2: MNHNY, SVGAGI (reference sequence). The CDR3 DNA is TGTGCCAGCAGTTACGGGAAGACCCAGTACTTC. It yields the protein CASSYGKTQYF.

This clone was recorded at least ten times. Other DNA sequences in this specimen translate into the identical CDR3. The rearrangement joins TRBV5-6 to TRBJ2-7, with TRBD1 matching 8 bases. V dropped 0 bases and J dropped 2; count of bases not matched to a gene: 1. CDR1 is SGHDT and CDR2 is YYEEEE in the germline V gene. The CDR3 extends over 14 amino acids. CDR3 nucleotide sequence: TGTGCCAGCAGCTTGGGGACAGGGACCTACGAGCAGTACTTC. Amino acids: CASSLGTGTYEQYF.

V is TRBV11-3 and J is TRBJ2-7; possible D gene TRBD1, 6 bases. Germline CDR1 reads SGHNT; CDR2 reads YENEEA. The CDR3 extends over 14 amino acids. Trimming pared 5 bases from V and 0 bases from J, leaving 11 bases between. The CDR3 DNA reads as TGTGCCAGCAGCAACACAGGGAACTCCTACGAGCAGTACTTC. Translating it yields CASSNTGNSYEQYF.

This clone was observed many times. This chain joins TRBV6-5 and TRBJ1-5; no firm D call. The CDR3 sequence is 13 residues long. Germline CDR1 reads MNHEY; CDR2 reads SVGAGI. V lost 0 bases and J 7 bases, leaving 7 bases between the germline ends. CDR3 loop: CASSYSFEQPQHF. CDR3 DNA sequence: TGTGCCAGCAGTTACTCATTTGAACAGCCCCAGCATTTT.

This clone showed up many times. The CDR3 sequence is CASSSNLDLFF. In DNA form, the CDR3 reads TGTGCCAGCAGCTCAAATCTGGACCTGTTTTTT. The chain uses TRBV7-9 and TRBJ2-2; D not resolved. CDR1 SEHNR and CDR2 FQNEAQ come from the germline V gene (reference sequence). The V end was cut by 4 bases, the J end by 14 bases, with 11 bases between. The CDR3 spans 11 residues.

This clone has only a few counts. CDR3 region: CASSQSGTGNTIYF. CDR3 DNA sequence: TGTGCCAGCAGCCAATCAGGGACTGGAAACACCATATATTTT. The rearrangement uses TRBV12-3 or TRBV12-4 and TRBJ1-3, with TRBD1 as a possible D gene (5 bases). The CDR3 runs to 14 residues. Trimming removed 6 bases from V and 2 bases from J, with 11 bases in between.

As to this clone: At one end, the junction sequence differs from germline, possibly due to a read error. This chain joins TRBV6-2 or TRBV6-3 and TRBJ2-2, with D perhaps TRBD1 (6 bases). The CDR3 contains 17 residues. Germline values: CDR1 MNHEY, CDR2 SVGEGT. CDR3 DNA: TGTGCCAGCAGTTACTCCCCATTGTGGGGGCGCACCGGCGAGCTGTTTTTT. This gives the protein CASSYSPLWGRTGELFF.

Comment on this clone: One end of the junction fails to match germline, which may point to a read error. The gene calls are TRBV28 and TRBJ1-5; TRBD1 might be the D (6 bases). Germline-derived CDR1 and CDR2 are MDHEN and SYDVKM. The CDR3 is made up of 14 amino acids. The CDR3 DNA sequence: TGTGCAAGCAGCAACCGACAGGCCAATCAGCCCCAGCATTTT. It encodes CASSNRQANQPQHF.

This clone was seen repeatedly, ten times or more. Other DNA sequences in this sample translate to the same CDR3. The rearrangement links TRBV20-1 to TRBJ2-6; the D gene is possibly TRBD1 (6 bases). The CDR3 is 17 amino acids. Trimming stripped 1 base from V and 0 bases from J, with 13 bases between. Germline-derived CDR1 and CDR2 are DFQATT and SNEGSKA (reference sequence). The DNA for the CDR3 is TGCAGTGCTAGAGGGACAGAACAGAGCTCTGGGGCCAACGTCCTGACTTTC. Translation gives CSARGTEQSSGANVLTF.

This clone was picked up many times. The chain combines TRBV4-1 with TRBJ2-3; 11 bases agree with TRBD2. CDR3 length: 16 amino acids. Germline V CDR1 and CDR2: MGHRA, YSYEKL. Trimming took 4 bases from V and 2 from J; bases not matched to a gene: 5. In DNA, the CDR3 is TGCGCCAGCAGCCTACCGACTAGCGGGGACACAGATACGCAGTATTTT. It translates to CASSLPTSGDTDTQYF.